This paragraph covers one TCR beta chain sequence. Its antigen remains unknown. These data belong to a study of T cell responses to AZD1222 COVID-19 vaccine. Overall study findings and caveats: Baseline serology detected seropositivity in only six AZD1222 recipients. Repertoires were sampled only after the peak T cell response. The donors showed a predominance of white British ancestry and of females, with possible underestimation of clonal diversity. Unmutated regions of variants are reportedly targeted by nearly half of spike-specific TCRs.

V was clipped by 4 bases and J by 4 bases; unmatched bases: 11. The CDR3 loop spans 16 amino acids. From germline, CDR1 is MGHRA and CDR2 YSYEKL. Profiled with immunoSEQ multiplex PCR; TCRdb holds only in-frame clones, not every one. The data hold about 130,000 clones, with around 89% observed a single time. The genes are TRBV4-1 and TRBJ2-5; TRBD2 agrees at 8 bases. The specimen comprised peripheral blood, sampled on day 0 of AZD1222 vaccination. The sequence derives from an adult in good health. For the CDR3, the DNA is TGCGCCAGCAGCCTCTCCGGGACTAGAGATGGAGAGACCCAGTACTTC. Its translation: CASSLSGTRDGETQYF.